Below, 23 T cell receptor beta chains from the same sample are listed, as sequenced in a study of shared clonotypes between healthy human individuals. The data were produced by immunoSEQ multiplex PCR, yet TCRdb's version contains in-frame clones alone and is incomplete. The table records 530,000 or so clones, 75% to 80% of them present only once. Sequencing input: PBMCs. The origin of the receptors is a middle-aged woman in good health. Some clones in this sample may be carry-over from other donors' samples.

This clone was seen a single time. The chain links TRBV19 to TRBJ2-1; D is perhaps TRBD1 (5 bases). The ends were cut back, 2 bases at V and 8 bases at J, with 16 bases in the middle. The CDR3 loop spans 15 amino acids. CDR1 is LNHDA, CDR2 SQIVND, per germline (reference sequence). The CDR3 region is CASSIWSGIKHEQFF. CDR3 coding DNA: TGTGCCAGTAGTATATGGTCAGGGATTAAACATGAGCAGTTCTTC.

The chain recombines TRBV6-6 with TRBJ2-7; maybe TRBD1 (5 bases). The length of the CDR3 is 14 residues. V lost 2 bases and J lost 2, with 10 bases in between. Looked up from germline, CDR1 is MNHNY and CDR2 is SVGAGI (reference sequence). This chain's CDR3 is CASSYQGITYEQYF. The DNA for the CDR3 is TGTGCCAGCAGTTACCAGGGAATAACCTACGAGCAGTACTTC.

This rearrangement joins TRBV4-2 to TRBJ2-3, with D perhaps TRBD2 (5 bases). The germline gives CDR1 LGHNA, CDR2 YNFKEQ. The CDR3 is 15 amino acids. Trimming removed 0 bases at V and 2 bases at J, with 9 bases between. In DNA, the CDR3 is TGTGCCAGCAGCCAAGAGTGGACTTCCACAGATACGCAGTATTTT. It codes for CASSQEWTSTDTQYF.

V is TRBV6-1 and J is TRBJ2-1; D unresolved. Germline V gene lookup returns CDR1 MNHNS and CDR2 SASEGT. The CDR3 extends over 11 amino acids. The germline V and J ends were trimmed by 4 bases and 7 bases, with 5 bases remaining between them. The CDR3 nucleotides are TGTGCCAGCAGTGGTTTTAATGAGCAGTTCTTC. Translated, it gives CASSGFNEQFF.

The chain combines TRBV6-1 with TRBJ1-3; D is ambiguous. This CDR3 spans 14 amino acids. CDR1 and CDR2 from the germline V gene are MNHNS and SASEGT. Trimming took off 4 bases at V and 1 base at J, with 8 bases between the two ends. CDR3 in amino acids: CASSASDSGNTIYF. The CDR3 DNA sequence: TGTGCCAGCAGTGCCTCGGATTCTGGAAACACCATATATTTT.

The V gene is TRBV27, the J gene TRBJ1-4, with D unclear. Germline V lookup: CDR1 MNHEY, CDR2 SMNVEV (reference sequence). CDR3 length equals 17 residues. Deletions cut 1 base from V and 0 bases from J, with 12 bases between. This CDR3 is CASSLYPDQSTNEKLFF. In DNA, the CDR3 is TGTGCCAGCAGTTTATACCCAGACCAATCAACTAATGAAAAACTGTTTTTT.

In this sample, this clone turned up a few times. The CDR3: CASSQVAGVNEKLFF. The CDR3 region has the DNA TGCGCCAGCAGCCAAGTAGCCGGGGTCAATGAAAAACTGTTTTTT. The rearrangement joins TRBV4-1 to TRBJ1-4; D unclear. This CDR3 region has 15 residues. Per the germline V gene, CDR1 is MGHRA and CDR2 is YSYEKL. Trimming removed 1 base at V and 5 bases at J, with 11 bases between.

The gene calls are TRBV9 and TRBJ2-2; 11 positions agree with TRBD2. J lost 5 bases, V lost 0 bases, and 9 bases had no gene match. Germline lookup yields CDR1 SGDLS and CDR2 YYNGEE. The CDR3 extends over 18 amino acids. The CDR3 loop is CASSVEDSGRAGTGELFF. The CDR3 DNA follows: TGTGCCAGCAGCGTAGAAGATAGCGGGAGGGCCGGGACCGGGGAGCTGTTTTTT.

This chain links TRBV2 with TRBJ1-6, with TRBD1 identical over 9 bases. J lost 8 bases, V lost 5 bases, and 7 bases had no gene match. Germline loops: CDR1 SNHLY, CDR2 FYNNEI. The CDR3 length is 15 residues. CDR3 sequence reads: CASSPNRGRYSPLHF. The CDR3 coding sequence is TGTGCCAGCAGTCCCAACAGGGGGCGTTATTCACCCCTCCACTTT.

This CDR3 reads CASSLPPDRNTEAFF. The CDR3 DNA sequence: TGTGCCAGCAGCTTGCCTCCTGATAGGAACACTGAAGCTTTCTTT. The chain uses TRBV5-5 and TRBJ1-1; D is unresolved. Germline CDR1 is SGHKS and CDR2 is YYEKEE (reference sequence). V was trimmed by 1 base and J by 1 base, leaving 11 bases between them. CDR3 length: 15 residues.

This clone was observed a few times. The V and J genes are TRBV14 and TRBJ1-1; D possibly corresponds to TRBD1 (5 bases). V shed 0 bases and J shed 1 base, with 15 bases lying between them. CDR1 SGHDN and CDR2 FVKESK come from the germline V gene. This CDR3 region has 17 residues. CDR3 nucleotides: TGTGCCAGCAGCCAAGAAGTTCCAGGGTTGCAGAACACTGAAGCTTTCTTT. Translating gives CASSQEVPGLQNTEAFF.

The chain is built from TRBV11-2 and TRBJ2-5; 7 bases are a match to TRBD2. CDR3 size: 14 residues. Germline V gene data show CDR1 as SGHAT and CDR2 as FQNNGV. V was pared by 5 bases and J by 6 bases, with 9 bases of the junction left unmatched. CDR3: CASSPRGGVKTQYF. The CDR3 coding sequence is TGTGCCAGCAGCCCAAGGGGAGGGGTGAAGACCCAGTACTTC.

In regard to this clone: The junction and the germline gene differ at one end; a read error may be behind it. This CDR3 is also generated by other DNA sequences in the sample. The gene calls are TRBV27 and TRBJ2-2, with 12 bases matching TRBD1. This CDR3 has 20 amino acids. The germline CDR1 and CDR2 sequences are MNHEY and SMNVEV (reference sequence). The CDR3 region has the DNA TGTGCCAGCAGTTTAAGGATTTCCCGGGACAGGGGGCTGGTCACCGGGGAGCTGTTCTTT. Protein product: CASSLRISRDRGLVTGELFF.

This sequence joins TRBV19 and TRBJ2-7; 7 nucleotides line up with TRBD1. V trimming: 4 bases; J trimming: 6 bases; junction bases outside the gene matches: 6. Germline V gene data show CDR1 as LNHDA and CDR2 as SQIVND (reference sequence). There are 13 residues in the CDR3. CDR3 in DNA: TGTGCCAGTAGTAGGGACAGAGAAGGCGAGCAGTACTTC. Translation: CASSRDREGEQYF.

The table lists this clone with a count of one. Here the CDR3 DNA reads TGTGCCAGCAGTTTTACTAGCGCCCGCTCCTACAATGAGCAGTTCTTC. Translated, it gives CASSFTSARSYNEQFF. The chain employs TRBV28 and TRBJ2-1; 7 bases agree with TRBD2. Germline lookup yields CDR1 MDHEN and CDR2 SYDVKM. The CDR3 spans 16 residues. Germline trimming cut 3 bases from V and 0 bases from J; bases unmatched to any gene: 5. The variable domain in full, with the rest retrieved from reference TRBV28 and TRBJ2-1, is DVKVTQSSRYLVKRTGEKVFLECVQDMDHENMFWYRQDPGLGLRLIYFSYDVKMKEKGDIPEGYSVSREKKERFSLILESASTNQTSMYLCASSFTSARSYNEQFFGPGTRLTVL.

The chain is built from TRBV25-1 and TRBJ1-3; the D is unclear. The germline V gene encodes CDR1 MGHDK and CDR2 SYGVNS. This CDR3 is 15 amino acids long. Trimming took 5 bases from V and 0 from J, leaving 11 bases between them. The CDR3 loop is CASSPRADSGNTIYF. CDR3 in DNA: TGTGCCAGCAGTCCTCGGGCCGACTCTGGAAACACCATATATTTT.

The rearrangement joins TRBV28 to TRBJ1-5, with 8 bases aligning to TRBD1. Germline-derived CDR1 and CDR2 are MDHEN and SYDVKM. V shed 8 bases and J 6 bases; nucleotides not matched to a gene: 3. The CDR3 runs 12 residues. The CDR3 DNA reads TGTGCCAGCCAGGGGGCGGCTCAGCCCCAGCATTTT. Protein sequence: CASQGAAQPQHF. Full variable domain (remainder filled in from reference TRBV28 and TRBJ1-5): DVKVTQSSRYLVKRTGEKVFLECVQDMDHENMFWYRQDPGLGLRLIYFSYDVKMKEKGDIPEGYSVSREKKERFSLILESASTNQTSMYLCASQGAAQPQHFGDGTRLSIL.

The chain employs TRBV29-1 and TRBJ1-4, with 8 bases fitting TRBD1. The CDR3 spans 14 residues. Trimming took 6 bases from V and 5 from J; bases not matched to a gene: 8. CDR1 and CDR2 from the germline V gene are SQVTM and ANQGSEA. The DNA of the CDR3 is TGCAGCGTACCCGGACAGGGATTAAATGAAAAACTGTTTTTT. Amino acids: CSVPGQGLNEKLFF.

The table lists this clone with a few counts. The rearrangement uses TRBV18 and TRBJ2-5; TRBD1 or TRBD2 may be the D gene (5 bases each). This CDR3 region has 12 residues. V shed 4 bases and J shed 2 bases, with 5 bases lying between them. CDR1 and CDR2 from the germline V gene are KGHSH and LQKENI. The CDR3 DNA reads as TGTGCCAGCTCACGGGGGCAAGAGACCCAGTACTTC. The encoded protein is CASSRGQETQYF.

This CDR3 reads CASSPAQGQTYEQYF. CDR3 sequence (DNA): TGTGCCAGCTCACCGGCACAGGGCCAAACCTACGAGCAGTACTTC. The chain couples TRBV18 to TRBJ2-7; a weak D match, TRBD1 (6 bases). The V end lost 3 bases, the J end lost 2 bases, and 14 bases lay between the germline ends. The CDR3 sequence is 15 residues long. Germline V gives CDR1 KGHSH, CDR2 LQKENI. Combining the CDR3 with reference TRBV18 and TRBJ2-7 gives the whole variable domain NAGVMQNPRHLVRRRGQEARLRCSPMKGHSHVYWYRQLPEEGLKFMVYLQKENIIDESGMPKERFSAEFPKEGPSILRIQQVVRGDSAAYFCASSPAQGQTYEQYFGPGTRLTVT.

The chain combines TRBV7-8 with TRBJ2-7; the D gene is possibly TRBD1 (5 bases). This CDR3 spans 13 amino acids. Germline CDR1 is SGHVS and CDR2 is FQNEAQ. V dropped 2 bases and J dropped 6 bases, with 11 bases sitting between them. The CDR3 spells CASSLRKQGEQYF. The CDR3, as DNA: TGTGCCAGCAGCTTAAGGAAGCAGGGCGAGCAGTACTTC.

V usage is TRBV7-6 and J usage is TRBJ2-5, with no clear D. The CDR3 consists of 14 residues. CDR1 is SGHVS, CDR2 FNYEAQ, per germline. With 2 bases removed from V and 5 bases from J, the gap between germline ends came to 12 bases. CDR3: CASSLSWSTETQYF. As DNA, the CDR3 is TGTGCCAGCAGCTTAAGTTGGAGTACTGAGACCCAGTACTTC.

V is TRBV5-4 and J is TRBJ2-7, with D perhaps TRBD1 (5 bases). The CDR3 loop spans 15 amino acids. The germline CDR1 and CDR2 sequences are SGHNT and YYREEE (reference sequence). V was pared by 0 bases and J by 2 bases, with 12 bases between. CDR3 DNA: TGTGCCAGCAGCTTGGTGGGGCAGGACCCCTACGAGCAGTACTTC. It encodes CASSLVGQDPYEQYF.